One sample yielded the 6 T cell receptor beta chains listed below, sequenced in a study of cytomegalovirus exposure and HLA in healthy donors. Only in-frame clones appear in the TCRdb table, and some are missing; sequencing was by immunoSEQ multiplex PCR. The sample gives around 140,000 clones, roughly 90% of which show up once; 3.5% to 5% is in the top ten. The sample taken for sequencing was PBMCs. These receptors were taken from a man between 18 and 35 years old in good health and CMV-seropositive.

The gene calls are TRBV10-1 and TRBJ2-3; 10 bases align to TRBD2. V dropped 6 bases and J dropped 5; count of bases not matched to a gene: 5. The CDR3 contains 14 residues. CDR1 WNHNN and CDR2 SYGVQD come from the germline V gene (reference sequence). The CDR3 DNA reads TGCGCCAGCAGGAGCGGGGGGGCCTTAGATACGCAGTATTTT. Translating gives CASRSGGALDTQYF.

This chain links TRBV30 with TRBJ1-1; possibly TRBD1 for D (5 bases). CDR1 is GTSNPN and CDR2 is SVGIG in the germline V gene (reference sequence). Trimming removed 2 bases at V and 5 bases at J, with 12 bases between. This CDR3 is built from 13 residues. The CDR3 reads CAWSTPGKTEAFF. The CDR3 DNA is TGTGCCTGGAGTACCCCAGGGAAAACTGAAGCTTTCTTT.

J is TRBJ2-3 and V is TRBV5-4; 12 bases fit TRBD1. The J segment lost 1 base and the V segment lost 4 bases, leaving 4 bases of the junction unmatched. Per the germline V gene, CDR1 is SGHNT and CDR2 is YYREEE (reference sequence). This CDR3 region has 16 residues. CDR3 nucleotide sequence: TGTGCCAGCAGCGCGGGACAGGGGGCAGGCACAGATACGCAGTATTTT. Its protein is CASSAGQGAGTDTQYF.

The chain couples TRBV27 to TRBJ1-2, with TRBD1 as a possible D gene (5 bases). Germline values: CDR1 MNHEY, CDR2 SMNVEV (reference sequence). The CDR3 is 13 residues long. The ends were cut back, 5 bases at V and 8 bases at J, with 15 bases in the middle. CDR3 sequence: CASSPDRVGGYTF. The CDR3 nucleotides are TGTGCCAGCAGTCCAGACAGAGTGGGAGGCTACACCTTC.

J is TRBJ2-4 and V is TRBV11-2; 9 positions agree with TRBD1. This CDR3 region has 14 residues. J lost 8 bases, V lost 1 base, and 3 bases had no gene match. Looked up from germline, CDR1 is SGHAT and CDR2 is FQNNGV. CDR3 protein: CASSLGQGVHIQYF. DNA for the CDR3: TGTGCCAGCAGCTTAGGACAGGGGGTGCACATTCAGTACTTC.

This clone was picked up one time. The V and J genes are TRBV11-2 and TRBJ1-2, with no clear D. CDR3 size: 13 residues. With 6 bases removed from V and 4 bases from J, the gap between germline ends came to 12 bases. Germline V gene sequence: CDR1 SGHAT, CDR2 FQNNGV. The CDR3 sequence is CASREVWGYGYTF. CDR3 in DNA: TGTGCCAGCAGGGAGGTTTGGGGCTATGGCTACACCTTC.